The T cell receptor (beta chain) under discussion was sequenced for a study of T cell repertoires in ileal Crohn's disease. Whole-study context: Median disease duration was approximately eight years; 35% smoked at surgery. At postoperative colonoscopy, neoterminal ileum biopsies were taken as M6. The study's findings and limits: Active smokers at surgery had more clonal expansions than non-smokers.

The CDR3 length is 16 residues. Trimming cost V 0 bases and J 0 bases; bases outside gene matches: 7. CDR1 is GTSNPN, CDR2 SVGIG, per germline (reference sequence). Profiling relied on immunoSEQ multiplex PCR, and the TCRdb table lists in-frame clones only, not all of them. Of approximately 10,000 clones in the sample, 55% to 80% were seen once. Regarding time point: neoterminal ileum biopsy at postoperative endoscopy, about 6 months after surgery. About this clone itself: Its specificity is not known.

Material for sequencing was ileal tissue. The sequence came from an adult with Crohn's disease. The rearrangement links TRBV30 to TRBJ1-1; 7 nucleotides align to TRBD1. The CDR3 protein is CAWSVRKGGLNTEAFF. CDR3 sequence (DNA): TGTGCCTGGAGTGTACGAAAAGGGGGCCTGAACACTGAAGCTTTCTTT.